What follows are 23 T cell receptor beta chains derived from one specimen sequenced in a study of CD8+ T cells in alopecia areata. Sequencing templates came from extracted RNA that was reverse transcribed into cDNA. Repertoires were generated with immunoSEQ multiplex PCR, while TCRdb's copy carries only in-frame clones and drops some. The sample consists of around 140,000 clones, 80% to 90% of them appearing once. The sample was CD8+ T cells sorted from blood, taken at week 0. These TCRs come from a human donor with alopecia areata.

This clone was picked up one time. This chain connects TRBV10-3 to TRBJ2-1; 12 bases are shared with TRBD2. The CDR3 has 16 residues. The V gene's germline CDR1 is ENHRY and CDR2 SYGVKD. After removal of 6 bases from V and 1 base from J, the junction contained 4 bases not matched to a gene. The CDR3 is CAIRKLAGGSYNEQFF. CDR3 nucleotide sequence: TGTGCCATCAGAAAACTAGCGGGAGGATCCTACAATGAGCAGTTCTTC.

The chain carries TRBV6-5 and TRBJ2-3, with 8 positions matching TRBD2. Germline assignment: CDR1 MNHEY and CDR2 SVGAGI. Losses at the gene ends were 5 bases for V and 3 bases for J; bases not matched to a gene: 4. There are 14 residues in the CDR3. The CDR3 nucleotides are TGTGCCAGCAGTAGAGCGGGGGTGACAGATACGCAGTATTTT. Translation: CASSRAGVTDTQYF.

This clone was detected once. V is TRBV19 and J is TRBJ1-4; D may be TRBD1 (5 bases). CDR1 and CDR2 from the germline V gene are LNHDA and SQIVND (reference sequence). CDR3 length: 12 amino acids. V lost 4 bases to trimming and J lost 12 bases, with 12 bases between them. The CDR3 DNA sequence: TGTGCCAGTAGTACCGGGGCGACCGAACTGTTTTTT. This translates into CASSTGATELFF.

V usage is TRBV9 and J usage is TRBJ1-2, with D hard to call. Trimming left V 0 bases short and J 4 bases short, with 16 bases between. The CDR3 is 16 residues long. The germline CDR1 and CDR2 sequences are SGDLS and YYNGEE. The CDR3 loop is CASSVAGSHMGYGYTF. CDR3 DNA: TGTGCCAGCAGCGTAGCTGGAAGTCATATGGGCTATGGCTACACCTTC.

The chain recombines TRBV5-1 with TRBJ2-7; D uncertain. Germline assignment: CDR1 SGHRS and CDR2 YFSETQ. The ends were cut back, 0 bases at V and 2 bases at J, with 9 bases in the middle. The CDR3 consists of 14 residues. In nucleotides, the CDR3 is TGCGCCAGCAGCTTGGGACGGCTACCCTACGAGCAGTACTTC. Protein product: CASSLGRLPYEQYF.

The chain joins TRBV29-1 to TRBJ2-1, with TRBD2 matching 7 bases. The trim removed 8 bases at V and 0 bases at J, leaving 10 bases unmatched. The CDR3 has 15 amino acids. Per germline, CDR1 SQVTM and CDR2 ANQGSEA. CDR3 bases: TGCAGCCCAAGGGGTGCGGGAGACTCCTACAATGAGCAGTTCTTC. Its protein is CSPRGAGDSYNEQFF.

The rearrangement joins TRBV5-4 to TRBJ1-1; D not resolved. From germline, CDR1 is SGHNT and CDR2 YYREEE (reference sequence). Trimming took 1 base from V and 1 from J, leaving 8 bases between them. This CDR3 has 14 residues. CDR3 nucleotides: TGTGCCAGCAGCTTGAAGACGGCGAACACTGAAGCTTTCTTT. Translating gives CASSLKTANTEAFF. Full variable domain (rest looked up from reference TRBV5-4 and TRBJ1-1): ETGVTQSPTHLIKTRGQQVTLRCSSQSGHNTVSWYQQALGQGPQFIFQYYREEENGRGNFPPRFSGLQFPNYSSELNVNALELDDSALYLCASSLKTANTEAFFGQGTRLTVV.

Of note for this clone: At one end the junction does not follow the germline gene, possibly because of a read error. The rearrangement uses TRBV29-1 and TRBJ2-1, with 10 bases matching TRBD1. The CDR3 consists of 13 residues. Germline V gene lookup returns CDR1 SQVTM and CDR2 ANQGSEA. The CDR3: CSVPGQGLNEQLF. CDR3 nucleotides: TGCAGCGTCCCGGGACAGGGGTTAAATGAGCAGCTCTTC.

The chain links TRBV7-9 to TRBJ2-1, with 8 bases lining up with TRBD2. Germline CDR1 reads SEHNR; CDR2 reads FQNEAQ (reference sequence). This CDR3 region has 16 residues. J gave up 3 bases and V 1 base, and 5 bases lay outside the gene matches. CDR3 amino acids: CASSLGGRPYYNEQFF. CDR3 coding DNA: TGTGCCAGCAGCTTAGGCGGGAGGCCCTACTACAATGAGCAGTTCTTC.

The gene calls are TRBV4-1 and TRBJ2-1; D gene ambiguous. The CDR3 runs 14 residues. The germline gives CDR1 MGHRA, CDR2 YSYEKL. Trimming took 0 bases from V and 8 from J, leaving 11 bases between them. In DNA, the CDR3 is TGCGCCAGCAGCCAAGAAAGGTTTGAGGATGAGCAGTTCTTC. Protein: CASSQERFEDEQFF.

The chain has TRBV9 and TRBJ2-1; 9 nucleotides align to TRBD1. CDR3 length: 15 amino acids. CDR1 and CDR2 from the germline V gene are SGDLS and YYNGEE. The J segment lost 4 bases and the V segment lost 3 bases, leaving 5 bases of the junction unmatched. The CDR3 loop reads CASSGRDRDYNEQFF. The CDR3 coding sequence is TGTGCCAGCAGCGGGCGGGACAGGGATTACAATGAGCAGTTCTTC.

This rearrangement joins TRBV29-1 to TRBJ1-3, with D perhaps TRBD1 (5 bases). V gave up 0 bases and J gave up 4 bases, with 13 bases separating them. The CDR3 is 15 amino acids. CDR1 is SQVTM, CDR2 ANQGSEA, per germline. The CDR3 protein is CSVEDGGTPGNTIYF. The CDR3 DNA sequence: TGCAGCGTTGAAGATGGGGGAACTCCCGGAAACACCATATATTTT. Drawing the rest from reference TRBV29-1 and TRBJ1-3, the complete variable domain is SAVISQKPSRDICQRGTSLTIQCQVDSQVTMMFWYRQQPGQSLTLIATANQGSEATYESGFVIDKFPISRPNLTFSTLTVSNMSPEDSSIYLCSVEDGGTPGNTIYFGEGSWLTVV.

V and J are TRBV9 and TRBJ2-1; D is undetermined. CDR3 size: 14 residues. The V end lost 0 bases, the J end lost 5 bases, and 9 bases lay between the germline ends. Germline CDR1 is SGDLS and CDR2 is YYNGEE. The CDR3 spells CASSVDPVDNEQFF. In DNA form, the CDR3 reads TGTGCCAGCAGCGTAGACCCCGTAGACAATGAGCAGTTCTTC.

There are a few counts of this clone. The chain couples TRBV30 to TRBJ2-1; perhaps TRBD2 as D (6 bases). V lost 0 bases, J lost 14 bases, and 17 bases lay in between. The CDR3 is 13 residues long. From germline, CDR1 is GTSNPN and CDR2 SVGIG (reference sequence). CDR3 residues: CAWSVGGPGREFF. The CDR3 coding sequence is TGTGCCTGGAGTGTAGGTGGTCCCGGGAGAGAGTTCTTC.

The CDR3 sequence: CASSTWKSHEQYF. CDR3 DNA: TGTGCCAGTAGTACATGGAAATCCCACGAGCAGTACTTC. The chain combines TRBV19 with TRBJ2-7; no clear D. CDR3 length: 13 amino acids. Trimming left V 4 bases short and J 5 bases short, with 12 bases between. Germline CDR1 and CDR2: LNHDA and SQIVND (reference sequence).

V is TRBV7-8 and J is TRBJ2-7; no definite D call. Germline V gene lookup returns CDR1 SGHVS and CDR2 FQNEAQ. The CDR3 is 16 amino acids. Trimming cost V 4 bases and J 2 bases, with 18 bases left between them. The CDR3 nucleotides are TGTGCCAGCAGCTCCCTGGGAATGCAGGCCACCTACGAGCAGTACTTC. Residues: CASSSLGMQATYEQYF.

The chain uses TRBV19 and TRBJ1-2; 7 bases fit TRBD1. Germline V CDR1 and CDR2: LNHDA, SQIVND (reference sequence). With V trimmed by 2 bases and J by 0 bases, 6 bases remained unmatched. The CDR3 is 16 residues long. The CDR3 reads CASSIYLGQTNYGYTF. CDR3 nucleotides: TGTGCCAGTAGTATATACTTGGGACAGACTAACTATGGCTACACCTTC.

CDR3 protein: CASSMGQADYEQYF. The CDR3 bases are TGTGCCAGTAGTATGGGACAGGCCGACTACGAGCAGTACTTC. The chain is built from TRBV19 and TRBJ2-7; 8 nucleotides agree with TRBD1. This CDR3 is 14 amino acids long. After removal of 3 bases from V and 3 bases from J, the junction contained 4 bases not matched to a gene. CDR1 is LNHDA and CDR2 is SQIVND in the germline V gene (reference sequence).

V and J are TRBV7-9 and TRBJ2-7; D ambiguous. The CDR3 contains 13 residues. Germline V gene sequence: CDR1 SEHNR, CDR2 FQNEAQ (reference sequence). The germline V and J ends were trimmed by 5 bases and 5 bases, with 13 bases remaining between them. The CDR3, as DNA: TGTGCCAGCAGCCCTGGGCAGGAAGACGAGCAGTACTTC. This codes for CASSPGQEDEQYF.

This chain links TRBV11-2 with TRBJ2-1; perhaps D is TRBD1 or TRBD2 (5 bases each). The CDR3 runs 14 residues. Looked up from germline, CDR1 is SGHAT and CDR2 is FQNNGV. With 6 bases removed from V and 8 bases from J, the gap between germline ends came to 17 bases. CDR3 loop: CASRAGTLNDEQFF. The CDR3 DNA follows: TGTGCCAGCAGAGCCGGGACCCTAAATGATGAGCAGTTCTTC.

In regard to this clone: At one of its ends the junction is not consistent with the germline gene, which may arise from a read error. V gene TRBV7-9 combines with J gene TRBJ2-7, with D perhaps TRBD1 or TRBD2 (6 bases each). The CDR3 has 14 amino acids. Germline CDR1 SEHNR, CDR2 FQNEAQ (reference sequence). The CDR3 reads CASSSGEDSAYINF. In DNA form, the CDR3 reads TGTGCCAGCAGCTCGGGGGAGGACAGCGCATACATCAACTTC.

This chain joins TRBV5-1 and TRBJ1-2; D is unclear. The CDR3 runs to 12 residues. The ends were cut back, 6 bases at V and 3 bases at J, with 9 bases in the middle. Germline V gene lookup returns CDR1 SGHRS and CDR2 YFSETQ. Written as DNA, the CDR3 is TGCGCCAGCATGGGAGATTACTATGGCTACACCTTC. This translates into CASMGDYYGYTF.

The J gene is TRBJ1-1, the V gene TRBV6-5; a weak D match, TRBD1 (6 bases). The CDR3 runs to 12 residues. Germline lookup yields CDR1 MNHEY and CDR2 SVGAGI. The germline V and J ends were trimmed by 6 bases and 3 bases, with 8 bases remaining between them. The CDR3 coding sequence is TGTGCCAGCAGGGACAGCTACACTGAAGCTTTCTTT. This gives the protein CASRDSYTEAFF.